The rows below give T cell receptor beta chains drawn from one sample of a study of CD4 T cells in relation to SARS-CoV-2 and coronaviruses. These receptors' antigens are unknown. The assay was immunoSEQ multiplex PCR, and TCRdb's table has in-frame clones only and misses some. This table holds 35,000 or so clones, 70% to 85% found once. The specimen sequenced was naive CD4+ T cells from PBMCs, cultured in vitro. Receptors originate from an adult with COVID-19. Both conserved end residues are part of each CDR3. The order of the fields is V gene, J gene, CDR3 length, CDR3 protein.

v_call: TRBV19; j_call: TRBJ2-1; cdr3_length: 15; cdr3_aa: CASRLDRDSYNEQFF
v_call: TRBV28; j_call: TRBJ1-6; cdr3_length: 12; cdr3_aa: CASQTRGSPLHF
v_call: TRBV5-8; j_call: TRBJ2-5; cdr3_length: 17; cdr3_aa: CASSLGVRTGGGETQYF
v_call: TRBV9; j_call: TRBJ1-6; cdr3_length: 16; cdr3_aa: CASSVDQGGHNSPLHF
v_call: TRBV5-1; j_call: TRBJ2-3; cdr3_length: 16; cdr3_aa: CASSGGTGSRTDTQYF
v_call: TRBV5-1; j_call: TRBJ2-5; cdr3_length: 13; cdr3_aa: CASSSQLDETQYF
v_call: TRBV27; j_call: TRBJ2-1; cdr3_length: 18; cdr3_aa: CASSSLDRALRTLDEQFF
v_call: TRBV5-1; j_call: TRBJ1-3; cdr3_length: 14; cdr3_aa: CASSANRAGNTIYF
v_call: TRBV24-1; j_call: TRBJ2-3; cdr3_length: 15; cdr3_aa: CATSVGGTVTDTQYF
v_call: TRBV5-1; j_call: TRBJ2-1; cdr3_length: 14; cdr3_aa: CASSLEISGGEQFF